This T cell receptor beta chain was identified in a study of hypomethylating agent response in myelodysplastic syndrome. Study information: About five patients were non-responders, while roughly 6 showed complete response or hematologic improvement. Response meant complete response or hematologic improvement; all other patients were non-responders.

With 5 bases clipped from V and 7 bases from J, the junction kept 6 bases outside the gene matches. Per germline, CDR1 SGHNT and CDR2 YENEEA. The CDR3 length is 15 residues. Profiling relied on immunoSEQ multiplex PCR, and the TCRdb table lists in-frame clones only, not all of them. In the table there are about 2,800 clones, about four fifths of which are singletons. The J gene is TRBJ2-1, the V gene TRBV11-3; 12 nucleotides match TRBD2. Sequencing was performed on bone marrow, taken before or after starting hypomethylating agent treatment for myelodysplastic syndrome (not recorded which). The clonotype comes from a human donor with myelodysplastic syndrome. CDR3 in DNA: TGTGCCAGCAGCCTGACTAGCGGGAGCTGGAATGAGCAGTTCTTC. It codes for CASSLTSGSWNEQFF. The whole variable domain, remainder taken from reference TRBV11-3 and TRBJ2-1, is EAGVVQSPRYKIIEKKQPVAFWCNPISGHNTLYWYLQNLGQGPELLIRYENEEAVDDSQLPKDRFSAERLKGVDSTLKIQPAELGDSAVYLCASSLTSGSWNEQFFGPGTRLTVL.